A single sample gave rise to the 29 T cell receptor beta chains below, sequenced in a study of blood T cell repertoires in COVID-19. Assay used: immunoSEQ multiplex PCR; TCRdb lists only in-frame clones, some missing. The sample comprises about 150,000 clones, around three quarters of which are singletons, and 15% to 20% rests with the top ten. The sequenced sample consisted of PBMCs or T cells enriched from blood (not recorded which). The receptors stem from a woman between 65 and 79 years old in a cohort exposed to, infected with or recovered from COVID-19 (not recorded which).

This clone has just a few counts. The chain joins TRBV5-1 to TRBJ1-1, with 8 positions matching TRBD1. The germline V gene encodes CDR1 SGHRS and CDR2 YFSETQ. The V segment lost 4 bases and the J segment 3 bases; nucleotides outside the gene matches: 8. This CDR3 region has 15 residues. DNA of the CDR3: TGCGCCAGCAGCGTCCAGGGGGCGCAGGACACTGAAGCTTTCTTT. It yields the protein CASSVQGAQDTEAFF.

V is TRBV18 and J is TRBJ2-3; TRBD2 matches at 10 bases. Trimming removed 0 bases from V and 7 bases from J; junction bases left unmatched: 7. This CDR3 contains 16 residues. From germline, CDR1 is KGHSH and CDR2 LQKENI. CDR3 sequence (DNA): TGTGCCAGCTCACCACCGGGGGTAGCGGGAGGACATACGCAGTATTTT. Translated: CASSPPGVAGGHTQYF.

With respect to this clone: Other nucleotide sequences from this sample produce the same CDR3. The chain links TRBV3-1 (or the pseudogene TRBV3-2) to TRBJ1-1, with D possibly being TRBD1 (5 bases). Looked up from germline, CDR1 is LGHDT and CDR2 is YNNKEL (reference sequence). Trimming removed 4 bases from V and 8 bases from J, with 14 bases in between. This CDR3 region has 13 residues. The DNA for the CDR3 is TGTGCCAGCAGCCGGAGGGGAAGGACAGAAGCTTTCTTT. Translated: CASSRRGRTEAFF.

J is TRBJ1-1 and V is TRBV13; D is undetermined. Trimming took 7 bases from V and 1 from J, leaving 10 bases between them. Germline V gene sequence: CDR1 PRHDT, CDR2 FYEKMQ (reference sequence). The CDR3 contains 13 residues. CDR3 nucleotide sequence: TGTGCCAGCATCCCCCTTCCGAACACTGAAGCTTTCTTT. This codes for CASIPLPNTEAFF. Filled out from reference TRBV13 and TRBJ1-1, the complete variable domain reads AAGVIQSPRHLIKEKRETATLKCYPIPRHDTVYWYQQGPGQDPQFLISFYEKMQSDKGSIPDRFSAQQFSDYHSELNMSSLELGDSALYFCASIPLPNTEAFFGQGTRLTVV.

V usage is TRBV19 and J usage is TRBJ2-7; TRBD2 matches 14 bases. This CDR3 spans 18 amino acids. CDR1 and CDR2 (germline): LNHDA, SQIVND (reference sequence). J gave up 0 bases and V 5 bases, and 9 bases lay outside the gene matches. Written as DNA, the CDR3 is TGTGCCAGTAGTGAGGGACTAGCGGGAGCCCAATACTCCTACGAGCAGTACTTC. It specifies CASSEGLAGAQYSYEQYF. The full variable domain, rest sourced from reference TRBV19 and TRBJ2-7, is DGGITQSPKYLFRKEGQNVTLSCEQNLNHDAMYWYRQDPGQGLRLIYYSQIVNDFQKGDIAEGYSVSREKKESFPLTVTSAQKNPTAFYLCASSEGLAGAQYSYEQYFGPGTRLTVT.

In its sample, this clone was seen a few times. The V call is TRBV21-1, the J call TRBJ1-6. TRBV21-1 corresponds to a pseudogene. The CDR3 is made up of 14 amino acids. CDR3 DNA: TGTGCCAGCAGCTATGAGGGGACTGGTTCACCCCTCCACTTT. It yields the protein CASSYEGTGSPLHF.

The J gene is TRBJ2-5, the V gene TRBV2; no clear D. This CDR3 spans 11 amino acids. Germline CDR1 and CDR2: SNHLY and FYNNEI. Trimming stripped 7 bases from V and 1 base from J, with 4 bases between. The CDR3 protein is CASTSQETQYF. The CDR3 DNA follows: TGTGCCAGCACCTCCCAAGAGACCCAGTACTTC.

The CDR3 here is CASSLQSGSTEAFF. The CDR3 DNA sequence: TGTGCCAGCAGCTTACAGTCCGGGAGCACTGAAGCTTTCTTT. The chain carries TRBV7-9 and TRBJ1-1; D unclear. CDR1 and CDR2 (germline): SEHNR, FQNEAQ (reference sequence). The CDR3 consists of 14 residues. V lost 2 bases and J lost 4, with 11 bases in between.

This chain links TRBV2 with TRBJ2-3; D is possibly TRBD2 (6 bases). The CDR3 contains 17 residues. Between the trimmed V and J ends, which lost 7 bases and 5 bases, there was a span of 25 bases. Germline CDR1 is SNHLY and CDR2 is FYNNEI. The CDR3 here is CASTFFTAGPLGDTQYF. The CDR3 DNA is TGTGCCAGCACCTTCTTCACCGCGGGACCCCTGGGAGATACGCAGTATTTT. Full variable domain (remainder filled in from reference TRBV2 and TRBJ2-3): EPEVTQTPSHQVTQMGQEVILRCVPISNHLYFYWYRQILGQKVEFLVSFYNNEISEKSEIFDDQFSVERPDGSNFTLKIRSTKLEDSAMYFCASTFFTAGPLGDTQYFGPGTRLTVL.

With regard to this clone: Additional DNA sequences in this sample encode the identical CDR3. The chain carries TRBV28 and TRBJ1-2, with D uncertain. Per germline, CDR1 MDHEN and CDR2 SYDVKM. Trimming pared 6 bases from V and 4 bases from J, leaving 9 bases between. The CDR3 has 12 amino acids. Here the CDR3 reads CASRRSLYGYTF. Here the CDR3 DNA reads TGTGCCAGCAGGAGGAGCCTCTATGGCTACACCTTC.

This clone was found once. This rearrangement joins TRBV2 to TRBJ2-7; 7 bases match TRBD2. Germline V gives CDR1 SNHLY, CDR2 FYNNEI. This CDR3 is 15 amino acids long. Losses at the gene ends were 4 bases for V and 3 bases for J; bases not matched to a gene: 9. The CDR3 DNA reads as TGTGCCAGCAGTGGGCCGGGCTGGGAGGGCTACGAGCAGTACTTC. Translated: CASSGPGWEGYEQYF.

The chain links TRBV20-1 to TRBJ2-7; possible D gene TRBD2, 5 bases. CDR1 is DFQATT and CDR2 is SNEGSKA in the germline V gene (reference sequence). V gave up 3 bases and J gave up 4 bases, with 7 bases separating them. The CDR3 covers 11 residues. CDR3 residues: CSASRDYEQYF. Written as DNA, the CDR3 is TGCAGTGCTAGCCGGGATTACGAGCAGTACTTC.

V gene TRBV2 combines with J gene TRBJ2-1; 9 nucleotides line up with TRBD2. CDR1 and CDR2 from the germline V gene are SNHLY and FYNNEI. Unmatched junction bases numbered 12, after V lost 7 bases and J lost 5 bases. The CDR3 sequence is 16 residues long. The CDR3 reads CASNRDSGSGHNEQFF. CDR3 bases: TGTGCCAGCAACCGGGATAGCGGGAGTGGCCACAATGAGCAGTTCTTC.

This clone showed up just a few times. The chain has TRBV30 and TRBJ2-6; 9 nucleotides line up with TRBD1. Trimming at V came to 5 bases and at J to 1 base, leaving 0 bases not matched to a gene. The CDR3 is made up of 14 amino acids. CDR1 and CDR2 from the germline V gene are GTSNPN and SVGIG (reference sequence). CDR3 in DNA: TGTGCCTGGGACAGGGGGTCTGGGGCCAACGTCCTGACTTTC. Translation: CAWDRGSGANVLTF.

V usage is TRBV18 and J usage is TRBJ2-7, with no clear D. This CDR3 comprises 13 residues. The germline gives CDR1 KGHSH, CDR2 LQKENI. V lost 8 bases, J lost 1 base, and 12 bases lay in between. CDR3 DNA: TGTGCCAGCGCAGTCTCGCAGTCCTACGAGCAGTACTTC. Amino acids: CASAVSQSYEQYF.

CDR3 in DNA: TGTGCCTGGAGAGGGGCTGTAAATACGCAGTATTTT. This encodes CAWRGAVNTQYF. J is TRBJ2-3 and V is TRBV30, with D perhaps matching TRBD1 (5 bases). With 3 bases removed from V and 7 bases from J, the gap between germline ends came to 11 bases. The CDR3 is 12 amino acids. CDR1 GTSNPN and CDR2 SVGIG come from the germline V gene (reference sequence).

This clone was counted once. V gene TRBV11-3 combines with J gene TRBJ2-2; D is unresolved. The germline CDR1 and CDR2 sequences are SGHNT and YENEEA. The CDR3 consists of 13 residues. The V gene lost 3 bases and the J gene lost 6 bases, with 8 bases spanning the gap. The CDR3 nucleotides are TGTGCCAGCAGCTTTCGAGGATCCGGGGAGCTGTTTTTT. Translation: CASSFRGSGELFF.

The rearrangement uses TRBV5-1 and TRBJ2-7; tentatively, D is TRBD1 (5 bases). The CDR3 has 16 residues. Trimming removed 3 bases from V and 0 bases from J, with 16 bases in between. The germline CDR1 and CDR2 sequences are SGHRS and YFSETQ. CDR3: CASSSRQFGPSYEQYF. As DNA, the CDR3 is TGCGCCAGCAGCTCACGACAGTTCGGGCCCTCCTACGAGCAGTACTTC.

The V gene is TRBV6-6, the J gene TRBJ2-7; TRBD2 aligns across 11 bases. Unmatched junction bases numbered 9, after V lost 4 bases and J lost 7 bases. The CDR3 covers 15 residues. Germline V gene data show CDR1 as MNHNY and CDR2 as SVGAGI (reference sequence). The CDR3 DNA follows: TGTGCCAGCAGTTTGACTAGCGGGGCGTCGGGGGAGCAGTACTTC. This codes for CASSLTSGASGEQYF.

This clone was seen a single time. The CDR3 sequence is CASRREAWETQYF. The CDR3 DNA is TGTGCCAGCAGGCGGGAGGCCTGGGAGACCCAGTACTTC. The chain combines TRBV2 with TRBJ2-5; TRBD2 aligns across 8 bases. The CDR3 runs 13 residues. The junction had 5 bases not matched to a gene; V was cut back by 6 bases and J by 5 bases. The V gene's germline CDR1 is SNHLY and CDR2 FYNNEI.

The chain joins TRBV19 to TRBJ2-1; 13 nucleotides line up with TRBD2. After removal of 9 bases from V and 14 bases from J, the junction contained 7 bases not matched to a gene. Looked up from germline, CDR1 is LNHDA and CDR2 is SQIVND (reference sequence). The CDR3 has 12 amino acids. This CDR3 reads CASGTSGVSEFF. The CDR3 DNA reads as TGTGCCAGCGGGACTAGCGGGGTCAGTGAGTTCTTC.

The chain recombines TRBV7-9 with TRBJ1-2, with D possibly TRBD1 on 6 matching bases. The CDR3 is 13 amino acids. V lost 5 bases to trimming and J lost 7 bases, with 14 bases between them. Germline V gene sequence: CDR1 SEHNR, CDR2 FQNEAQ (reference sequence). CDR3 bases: TGTGCCAGCAGCATGTCCCAGGGGTCTGGCTACACCTTC. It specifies CASSMSQGSGYTF.

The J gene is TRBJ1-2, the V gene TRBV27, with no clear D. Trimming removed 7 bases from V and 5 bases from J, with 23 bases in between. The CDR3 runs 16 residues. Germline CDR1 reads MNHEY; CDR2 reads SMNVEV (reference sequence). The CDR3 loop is CASNPIGATATYGYTF. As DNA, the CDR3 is TGTGCCAGCAACCCCATCGGCGCGACGGCGACATATGGCTACACCTTC.

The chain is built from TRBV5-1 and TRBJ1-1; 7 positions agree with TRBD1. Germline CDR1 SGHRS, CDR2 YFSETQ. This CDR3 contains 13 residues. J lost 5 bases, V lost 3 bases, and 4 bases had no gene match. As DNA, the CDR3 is TGCGCCAGCAGCTCAGGGGGATGGACTGAAGCTTTCTTT. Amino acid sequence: CASSSGGWTEAFF.

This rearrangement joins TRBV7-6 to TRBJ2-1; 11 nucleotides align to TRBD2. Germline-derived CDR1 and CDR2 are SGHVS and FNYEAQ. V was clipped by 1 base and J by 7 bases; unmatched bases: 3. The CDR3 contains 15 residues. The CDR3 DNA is TGTGCCAGCAGCTTAGTGGGACTAGCGGAAAATGAGCAGTTCTTC. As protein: CASSLVGLAENEQFF.

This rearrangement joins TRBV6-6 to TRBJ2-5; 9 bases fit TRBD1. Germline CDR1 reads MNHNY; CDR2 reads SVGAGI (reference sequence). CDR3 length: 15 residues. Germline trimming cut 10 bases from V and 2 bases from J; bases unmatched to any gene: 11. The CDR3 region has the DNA TGTGCCACCCTCCCCAGGACAGGGGCACAAGAGACCCAGTACTTC. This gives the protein CATLPRTGAQETQYF.

The CDR3 DNA reads as TGTGCCAGCAGCGTATCCCACTCTGGGGCCAACGTCCTGACTTTC. Amino acids: CASSVSHSGANVLTF. V usage is TRBV9 and J usage is TRBJ2-6; D not certain. V lost 1 base to trimming and J lost 0 bases, with 5 bases between them. This CDR3 spans 15 amino acids. Germline loops: CDR1 SGDLS, CDR2 YYNGEE. Filled out from reference TRBV9 and TRBJ2-6, the complete variable domain reads DSGVTQTPKHLITATGQRVTLRCSPRSGDLSVYWYQQSLDQGLQFLIQYYNGEERAKGNILERFSAQQFPDLHSELNLSSLELGDSALYFCASSVSHSGANVLTFGAGSRLTVL.

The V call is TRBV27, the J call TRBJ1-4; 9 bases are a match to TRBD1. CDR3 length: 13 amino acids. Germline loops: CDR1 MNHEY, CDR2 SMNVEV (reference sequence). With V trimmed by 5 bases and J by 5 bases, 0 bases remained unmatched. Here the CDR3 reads CASSGQGNEKLFF. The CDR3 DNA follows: TGTGCCAGCAGTGGACAGGGGAATGAAAAACTGTTTTTT.

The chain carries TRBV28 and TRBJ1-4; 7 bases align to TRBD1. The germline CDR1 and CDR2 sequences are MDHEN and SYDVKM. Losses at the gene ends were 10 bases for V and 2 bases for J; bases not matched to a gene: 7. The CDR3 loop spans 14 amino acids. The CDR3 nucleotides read TGTGCCACCGAAGACAGGGCCACTAATGAAAAACTGTTTTTT. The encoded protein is CATEDRATNEKLFF.